These 10 T cell receptor beta chains came from one sample sequenced in a study of blood T cell repertoires in COVID-19. The protocol was immunoSEQ multiplex PCR, while the TCRdb copy is restricted to in-frame clones and leaves out a portion. The table includes 200,000 to 250,000 clones, about four fifths detected once. The specimen was PBMCs or T cells enriched from blood (not recorded which). The receptors were sampled from a woman in her thirties or forties who had been exposed to COVID-19.

The chain carries TRBV19 and TRBJ2-5, with TRBD1 matching over 8 bases. The CDR3 is 12 amino acids. Trimming took 8 bases from V and 7 from J; bases not matched to a gene: 6. From germline, CDR1 is LNHDA and CDR2 SQIVND (reference sequence). CDR3 bases: TGTGCCAGTGCTGGACAGGGCGGGACCCAGTACTTC. Its translation is CASAGQGGTQYF.

V and J are TRBV19 and TRBJ1-5, with 7 bases identical to TRBD1. CDR3 length: 15 residues. The V gene's germline CDR1 is LNHDA and CDR2 SQIVND (reference sequence). Losses at the gene ends were 6 bases for V and 3 bases for J; bases not matched to a gene: 8. For the CDR3, the DNA is TGTGCCAGTAGCGCAGGGGGAACATCCAATCAGCCCCAGCATTTT. It yields the protein CASSAGGTSNQPQHF. Supplemented by reference TRBV19 and TRBJ1-5, the full variable domain reads DGGITQSPKYLFRKEGQNVTLSCEQNLNHDAMYWYRQDPGQGLRLIYYSQIVNDFQKGDIAEGYSVSREKKESFPLTVTSAQKNPTAFYLCASSAGGTSNQPQHFGDGTRLSIL.

This clone has a handful of counts. The genes are TRBV19 and TRBJ2-2, with D perhaps matching TRBD1 (6 bases). The CDR3 runs to 14 residues. Germline CDR1 LNHDA, CDR2 SQIVND (reference sequence). Trimming removed 6 bases at V and 4 bases at J, with 12 bases between. CDR3 nucleotides: TGTGCCAGTAGGTCAGGGGTAGTCACCGGGGAGCTGTTTTTT. Translation: CASRSGVVTGELFF.

V is TRBV19 and J is TRBJ2-1, with 13 bases that match TRBD2. V gave up 5 bases and J gave up 9 bases; unmatched junction bases: 7. This CDR3 contains 15 residues. Germline values: CDR1 LNHDA, CDR2 SQIVND (reference sequence). The CDR3 is CASSQTSGGLGEQFF. CDR3 bases: TGTGCCAGTAGTCAGACTAGCGGGGGGTTAGGTGAGCAGTTCTTC.

This chain links TRBV5-1 with TRBJ1-2, with D uncertain. CDR1 and CDR2 from the germline V gene are SGHRS and YFSETQ. There are 17 residues in the CDR3. Trimming cost V 0 bases and J 4 bases, with 19 bases left between them. In DNA form, the CDR3 reads TGCGCCAGCAGCTTGGGGACTTTCGGAGACACCAGCTATGGCTACACCTTC. As protein: CASSLGTFGDTSYGYTF.

The chain couples TRBV2 to TRBJ2-6, with D uncertain. The CDR3 loop spans 15 amino acids. Germline V gene data show CDR1 as SNHLY and CDR2 as FYNNEI. V lost 6 bases to trimming and J lost 0 bases, with 9 bases between them. CDR3 amino acids: CASSPGASGANVLTF. In DNA form, the CDR3 reads TGTGCCAGCAGCCCCGGAGCCTCTGGGGCCAACGTCCTGACTTTC. The full variable domain, rest sourced from reference TRBV2 and TRBJ2-6, is EPEVTQTPSHQVTQMGQEVILRCVPISNHLYFYWYRQILGQKVEFLVSFYNNEISEKSEIFDDQFSVERPDGSNFTLKIRSTKLEDSAMYFCASSPGASGANVLTFGAGSRLTVL.

The chain employs TRBV27 and TRBJ2-1; tentatively, D is TRBD2 (5 bases). V lost 1 base, J lost 10 bases, and 14 bases lay in between. CDR1 and CDR2 (germline): MNHEY, SMNVEV (reference sequence). This CDR3 contains 14 residues. CDR3 in amino acids: CASSLFGDWNEQFF. CDR3 DNA sequence: TGTGCCAGCAGTTTATTCGGGGATTGGAACGAGCAGTTCTTC.

This chain joins TRBV9 and TRBJ1-1; D perhaps matches TRBD1 (5 bases). V was shortened by 3 bases and J by 5 bases, with 8 bases between the two germline ends. Germline-derived CDR1 and CDR2 are SGDLS and YYNGEE. The CDR3 totals 12 residues. CDR3 amino acids: CASSDGGTEAFF. CDR3 DNA: TGTGCCAGCAGCGATGGGGGGACTGAAGCTTTCTTT.

The J gene is TRBJ2-5, the V gene TRBV6-6; D might be TRBD1 (5 bases). V was cut by 5 bases and J by 5 bases, with 24 bases left in between. The CDR3 covers 17 residues. Germline CDR1 and CDR2: MNHNY and SVGAGI (reference sequence). This CDR3 reads CASSPRWGRRPMETQYF. CDR3 bases: TGTGCCAGCAGTCCTCGTTGGGGCCGGCGGCCGATGGAGACCCAGTACTTC.

This chain joins TRBV25-1 and TRBJ2-1; 8 nucleotides line up with TRBD2. This CDR3 is built from 14 residues. In germline, CDR1 is MGHDK, CDR2 SYGVNS. After removal of 5 bases from V and 2 bases from J, the junction contained 2 bases not matched to a gene. The CDR3 bases are TGTGCCAGCAGTCCGGGGGGGGCCTACAATGAGCAGTTCTTC. It is translated as CASSPGGAYNEQFF.